This T cell receptor beta chain was sequenced for a study of OX40 agonist ivuxolimab in advanced cancers. In this sample, this clone turned up once. The repertoire was sequenced with immunoSEQ multiplex PCR; TCRdb's copy has only in-frame clones and lacks some. The repertoire consists of about 93,000 clones, with roughly nine tenths occurring once and the leading ten covering about 0.51%. The length of the CDR3 is 14 residues. The V gene's germline CDR1 is MNHNY and CDR2 SVGAGI (reference sequence). With 0 bases removed from V and 4 bases from J, the gap between germline ends came to 9 bases. The sample was CD4+ or CD8+ T cells sorted from blood, taken in a trial of the OX40 agonist ivuxolimab. This sequence originates from an adult with an advanced solid tumor such as melanoma, head and neck, liver or kidney cancer. The J gene is TRBJ1-2, the V gene TRBV6-6; weak D call: TRBD1 (6 bases). As DNA, the CDR3 is TGTGCCAGCAGTTACTCGGCAGGGGCCTATGGCTACACCTTC. It yields the protein CASSYSAGAYGYTF.